The sequence of this TCR beta chain was determined in a study of blood T cell repertoires in COVID-19 (dated by TCRdb to about 2020). For the wider study: Samples covering the acute and convalescent phases of COVID-19 were provided by collaborators in the United States, Italy and Spain. Samples came from the ongoing ImmuneRACE study (first 160 participants) plus 1,254 subjects from 6 global collaborators. Subjects who had been exposed to COVID-19, were actively infected with it, or had recovered from it provided the deeply sampled blood TCRbeta repertoires that made up the dataset. Sample metadata almost always included a de-identified subject ID, COVID-19 status, age in years and sex. Where available, HLA class I and class II types were obtained from metadata supplied by the sample provider rather than from assay-based typing. A freely available public database, intended as a resource for researchers studying the immune response to SARS-CoV-2, is where the repertoires were released. The prospective study material was composed of cDNA or gDNA derived from T cells, B-cell-depleted T cells, or PBMCs.

The collaborating institutions used their own protocols to collect whole blood in K2EDTA tubes. For TCRbeta analysis, collaborators shipped samples in one of three forms: frozen whole blood, isolated PBMCs, or DNA extracted from either of those sample types. A word on this clone: Its antigen remains undetermined. Per-base qualities were not stored, and no clone one base away is much larger.

TCRbeta CDR3 regions were amplified from genomic DNA using the immunoSEQ Assay, a bias-controlled multiplex PCR. Regarding the original processing steps: Within the assay, amplification of reference gene primers was used to estimate how many nucleated cells each sample contained. Sequence reads were collapsed and filtered to measure the absolute abundance of every unique TCRbeta CDR3 rearrangement. For each sample, productive Simpson clonality was calculated as the square root of Simpson's diversity index over productive rearrangements. The table comes from immuneACCESS by way of TCRdb, which keeps in-frame sequences with V and J called. Part of the clones is missing from these tables; in studies checked, under half for an unresolved V gene and the rest for unknown reasons. Clone size and V and J calls were adopted from that table, with D and trimming inferred from the DNA. For this sample the table gives 380,000 or so clones, of which roughly 86% were detected only once. The ten largest clones take up around 1% of the sample.

V lost 4 bases and J lost 9 bases, and the count of bases not matched to a germline gene is 5. CDR1 MNHEY and CDR2 SMNVEV were looked up in the germline V gene (reference sequence). The CDR3 goes from the cysteine to the phenylalanine over 13 residues. The read is trimmed to its CDR3 DNA, 39 bases read in frame from base 1. The full study reports these points: The quantity of clinical and demographic metadata differed by source and by participant and was supplied without curation.

The sequence was collected from a human donor with acute or convalescent COVID-19. The donor label of this sample is uncertain. The rearrangement joined TRBV27 to TRBJ1-5; 8 central nucleotides agree with TRBD1. The sequencing sample was made of peripheral blood. The CDR3 amino acid sequence is: CASSSTGGWPQHF. The DNA reads TGTGCCAGCAGTTCCACAGGGGGATGGCCCCAGCATTTT.